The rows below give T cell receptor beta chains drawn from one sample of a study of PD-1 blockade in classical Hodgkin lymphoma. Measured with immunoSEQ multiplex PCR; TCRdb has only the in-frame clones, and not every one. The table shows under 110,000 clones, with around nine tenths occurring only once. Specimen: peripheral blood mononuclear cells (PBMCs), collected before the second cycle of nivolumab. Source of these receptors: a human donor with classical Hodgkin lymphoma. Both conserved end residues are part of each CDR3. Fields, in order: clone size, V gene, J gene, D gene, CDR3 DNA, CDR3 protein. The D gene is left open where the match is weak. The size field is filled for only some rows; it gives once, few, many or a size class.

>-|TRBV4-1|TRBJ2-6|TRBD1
TGCGCCAGCAGCCAAGGCGATCGAACAGGGGCTGGGGCCAACGTCCTGACTTTC
CASSQGDRTGAGANVLTF
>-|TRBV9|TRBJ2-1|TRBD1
TGTGCCAGCAGCGTAGACAGGGGGCAAAGAAATGAGCAGTTCTTC
CASSVDRGQRNEQFF
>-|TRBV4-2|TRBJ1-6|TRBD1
TGTGCCAGCAGCCAAGATAGGGCAGGGGGAAATATGGGCTCACCCCTCCACTTT
CASSQDRAGGNMGSPLHF
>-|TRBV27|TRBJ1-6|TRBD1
TGTGCCCCAACCGGGGACAGGGTCTATAATTCACCCCTCCACTTT
CAPTGDRVYNSPLHF
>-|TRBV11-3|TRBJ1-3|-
TGTGCCAGCAGCTTCTACGGCCACACCATATATTTT
CASSFYGHTIYF
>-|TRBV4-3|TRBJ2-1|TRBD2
TGCGCCAGCAGCCTGGACATAGCGGGGGGCATAGATGAGCAGTTCTTC
CASSLDIAGGIDEQFF
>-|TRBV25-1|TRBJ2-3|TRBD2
TGTGCCAGCACCTTGGGGGGGTTCACAGATACGCAGTATTTT
CASTLGGFTDTQYF
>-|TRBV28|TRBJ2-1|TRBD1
TGTGCCAGCACCTCAGGGACCGGAGGACAGGGGTTGTGGGATGAGCAGTTCTTC
CASTSGTGGQGLWDEQFF
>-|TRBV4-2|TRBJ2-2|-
TGTGCCAGCAGCCAAGTCCCGGGCCTTAACACCGGGGAGCTGTTTTTT
CASSQVPGLNTGELFF
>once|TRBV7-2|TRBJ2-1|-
TGTGCCAGCAGCATGGTCCCTTTACTGGGTGAGCAGTTCTTC
CASSMVPLLGEQFF
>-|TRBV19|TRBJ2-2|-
TGTGCCAGTAGTATGAGGGAGAGGTCCCCAGGAGAGCTGTTTTTT
CASSMRERSPGELFF
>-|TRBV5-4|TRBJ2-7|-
TGTGCCAGCAGCCTGGACGCAGACTACGAGCAGTACTTC
CASSLDADYEQYF
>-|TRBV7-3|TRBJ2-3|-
TGTGCCAGCAGCTCCTACGACACAGATACGCAGTATTTT
CASSSYDTDTQYF
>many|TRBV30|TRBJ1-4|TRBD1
TGTGCCTGGAGTGGCGAAGGCAGGGGGTTACGGGAAAAACTGTTTTTT
CAWSGEGRGLREKLFF
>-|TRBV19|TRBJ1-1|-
TGTGCCGTCCTGGCGCCCCTGAACACTGAAGCTTTCTTT
CAVLAPLNTEAFF
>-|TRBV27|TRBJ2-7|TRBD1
TGTGCCAGCAGTGTAAACCCTCGGACAGGAACCTACGAGCAGTACTTC
CASSVNPRTGTYEQYF
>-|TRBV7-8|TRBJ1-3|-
TGTGCCAGCACCCTTGGGGCGGCCTCTGGAAACACCATATATTTT
CASTLGAASGNTIYF